The rows below give T cell receptor beta chains drawn from one sample of a study of PD-1 blockade in mismatch repair-deficient tumors. Clones were read by immunoSEQ multiplex PCR, and TCRdb kept only the in-frame ones, dropping some. The sample includes 60,000 to 65,000 clones, 70% to 90% seen only once; the top ten take more than 11%. The sequenced sample was peripheral blood, obtained 52 weeks after starting pembrolizumab. These receptors all come from an adult with mismatch repair-deficient cancer. The conserved cysteine and the conserved F or W are not part of the CDR3 here. D genes are given only for firm matches. A row's size may be missing; if present it is once, few, many or a size class.

d_call	clone_size	v_call	j_call	cdr3_aa
TRBD1	.	TRBV6-1	TRBJ2-7	ASRIGTGGYEQY
TRBD2	.	TRBV9	TRBJ2-3	ASSSSGTSTDTQY
.	.	TRBV19	TRBJ1-4	ASKAVGANEKLF
.	.	TRBV5-1	TRBJ2-3	ASSLEFSDTQY
TRBD2	.	TRBV7-2	TRBJ2-7	ASSLKTSGLSYEQY
TRBD2	.	TRBV27	TRBJ2-5	ASSLSLTVAGGLETQY
.	.	TRBV5-4	TRBJ2-3	ASSPRPGATDTQY
TRBD2	.	TRBV9	TRBJ2-7	ASSLAAASGYEQY
.	.	TRBV11-2	TRBJ1-2	ASSLGGVHYGYT
.	.	TRBV4-2	TRBJ1-1	ASSLADTEAF
TRBD2	.	TRBV28	TRBJ2-1	ASSPRQGRASGRAAYNEQF
TRBD1	.	TRBV29-1	TRBJ2-7	SVQYGDRGYEQY
TRBD2	once	TRBV5-8	TRBJ2-1	ASSFAGGNEQF
TRBD2	.	TRBV2	TRBJ2-7	ASSGRSGRSNYEQY
TRBD2	.	TRBV11-3	TRBJ2-2	ASSSRTSGNTGELF
.	.	TRBV21-1	TRBJ1-2	ASSPSLSGYTNYGYT
TRBD1	.	TRBV4-1	TRBJ1-3	ASSLIRLGTEVGNTIY
TRBD1	.	TRBV6-5	TRBJ2-7	ASSYRPGGEYEQY
TRBD1	.	TRBV30	TRBJ2-2	AWSVQGGSGELF
TRBD1	.	TRBV7-6	TRBJ1-1	ASSEATGGELLTEAF
TRBD1	.	TRBV7-9	TRBJ2-7	ASTPSRDRGFGEQY
.	.	TRBV29-1	TRBJ1-1	SAQTGSGEAF
.	.	TRBV29-1	TRBJ2-7	SVEKLGGDPEGYEQY
.	.	TRBV6-6	TRBJ2-2	ASSGALAGELF
.	.	TRBV19	TRBJ2-2	ASSIYGVNTGELF
.	.	TRBV6-5	TRBJ2-5	ASSYGIAETQY
.	.	TRBV9	TRBJ2-3	ASSAQGRYTDTQY
TRBD2	.	TRBV4-3	TRBJ2-1	ASSQTSGDYNEQF
TRBD1	.	TRBV11-2	TRBJ2-7	ASSYRTGIYEQY
.	.	TRBV7-6	TRBJ2-5	ASSPGTAKETQY
.	.	TRBV29-1	TRBJ2-7	SVLTGRGPEQY
TRBD1	.	TRBV28	TRBJ2-4	ASSFPDRGKAKNIQY
.	.	TRBV7-2	TRBJ1-5	ASSLGAGHNQPQH
.	.	TRBV19	TRBJ2-1	ASSIDGPPGRTEQF
.	once	TRBV9	TRBJ2-1	ASGPRWGSSYNEQF
TRBD1	.	TRBV28	TRBJ1-2	ASSSATGGWGYT
.	.	TRBV27	TRBJ2-7	ASSPPRGLQY
.	.	TRBV7-6	TRBJ2-2	ASSLALDRSSNTGELF
TRBD1	.	TRBV10-2	TRBJ2-7	ASSGQDEQY
.	.	TRBV5-4	TRBJ2-2	ASSLVQGGTGELF
.	.	TRBV11-3	TRBJ1-1	ASSFVTVTGNTEAF
.	.	TRBV4-3	TRBJ2-1	ASSQEVGGPRNEQF
.	.	TRBV11-2	TRBJ1-2	ASSLGEAGEYYGYT
.	.	TRBV28	TRBJ2-3	ASSSYTDTQY
TRBD1	.	TRBV7-9	TRBJ2-2	ASSRTGVNTGELF